The present T cell receptor beta chain was sequenced within a study of blood T cell repertoires in COVID-19. Turning to the study itself: The United States, Italy and Spain supplied acute and convalescent COVID-19 samples. Sample material is recorded as cDNA or gDNA derived from T cells, B-cell-depleted T cells, or PBMCs.

The germline V and J ends were trimmed by 5 bases and 2 bases, with 18 bases remaining between them. Germline-derived CDR1 and CDR2 are MNHEY and SVGEGT. The CDR3 contains 16 residues. Original processing methods: Reference gene primer amplification yielded estimated nucleated cell counts. Clones were read by immunoSEQ multiplex PCR, and TCRdb kept only the in-frame ones, dropping some. From that table come the V and J calls and clone size; the DNA was used to work out D and trimming. The data show approximately 56,000 clones, roughly nine tenths seen once. Patients of the Seattle cohort, enrolled during active infection, were followed longitudinally.

The rearrangement links TRBV6-2 or TRBV6-3 to TRBJ2-5; D is possibly TRBD1 (7 bases). Sequenced: peripheral blood. The TCR originated in a woman aged 55-69 years with COVID-19, enrolled during active disease. The CDR3 bases are TGTGCCAGCAGTCCCTGGAGGGGGCGCGGACAAGAGACCCAGTACTTC. It translates to CASSPWRGRGQETQYF.